This T cell receptor (beta chain) was documented in a study of beta chain features in type 1 diabetes. Study findings and constraints: PCR could preferentially amplify shorter templates, alike in patients and controls. Fewer insertions but more deletions were seen at VDJ junctions in type 1 diabetes patients. Moderate yet significant TCRB CDR3 shortening was seen in Type 1 diabetes patients in all four CD4+ subsets.

The table lists this clone with a few counts. What it binds is unknown. V lost 7 bases to trimming and J lost 4 bases; unmatched junction nucleotides: 9. The CDR3 contains 16 residues. The germline V gene encodes CDR1 SGHRS and CDR2 YFSETQ. Staining for CD45RO/CCR7/CD25/CD127/CD95/CD27 allowed sorting of CD4+ naive, central memory, regulatory and stem cell-like memory cells. Every bit of the isolated RNA underwent reverse transcription, so sequencing read expressed TCRB transcripts. Produced via immunoSEQ multiplex PCR; TCRdb's table is partial and in-frame only. The repertoire consists of about 300,000 clones, with about 13% occurring once and the leading ten covering 0.013% to 0.015%.

The V gene is TRBV5-1, the J gene TRBJ2-2; 11 nucleotides agree with TRBD2. The receptor's source is a young woman with type 1 diabetes. Sequencing used naive CD4+ T cells from blood. The DNA of the CDR3 is TGCGCCAGCTCTATGACTAGCGGGACATCCACCGGGGAGCTGTTTTTT. Amino acids: CASSMTSGTSTGELFF. Complete variable domain (other parts from reference TRBV5-1 and TRBJ2-2): KAGVTQTPRYLIKTRGQQVTLSCSPISGHRSVSWYQQTPGQGLQFLFEYFSETQRNKGNFPGRFSGRQFSNSRSEMNVSTLELGDSALYLCASSMTSGTSTGELFFGEGSRLTVL.